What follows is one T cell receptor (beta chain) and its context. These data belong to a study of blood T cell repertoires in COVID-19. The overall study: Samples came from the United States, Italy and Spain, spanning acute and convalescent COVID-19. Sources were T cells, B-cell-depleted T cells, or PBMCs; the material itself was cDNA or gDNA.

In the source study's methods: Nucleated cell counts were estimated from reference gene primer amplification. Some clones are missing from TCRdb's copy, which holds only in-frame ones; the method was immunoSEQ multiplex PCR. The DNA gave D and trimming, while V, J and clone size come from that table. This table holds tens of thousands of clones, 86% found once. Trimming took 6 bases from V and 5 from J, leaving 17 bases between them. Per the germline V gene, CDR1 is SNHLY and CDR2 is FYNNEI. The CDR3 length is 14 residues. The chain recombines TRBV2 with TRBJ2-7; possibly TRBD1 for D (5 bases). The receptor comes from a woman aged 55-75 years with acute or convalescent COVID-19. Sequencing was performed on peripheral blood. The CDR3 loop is CASRAGPRENEQYF. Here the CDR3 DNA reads TGTGCCAGCAGGGCTGGACCCAGGGAAAACGAGCAGTACTTC.